The T cell receptor (beta chain) under discussion was sequenced for a study of cytomegalovirus exposure and HLA in healthy donors. Overall study results and limits: Presence/absence analyses assumed roughly uniform sequencing depth across donors. Associated with HLA alleles at 0.05 false discovery rate in a later analysis were 16,951 TCR beta sequences. The study recorded 150 to 200 TCR beta chains that were cytomegalovirus-associated.

It was with 60 Vbeta and 13 Jbeta primers that the PCR ran. Produced via immunoSEQ multiplex PCR; TCRdb's table is partial and in-frame only. The table gives approximately 50,000 clones; the top ten clones make up roughly an eighth of it. To note about this clone: Its antigen is not known.

The sequence was obtained from a man aged 18 to 29 in good health and CMV-seropositive. Sequencing was done on a sample of PBMCs.

CDR3 nucleotide sequence: TGTGCCAGTAGCACAGGGGGTGGTGAAGAAAAACTGTTTTTT. This gives the protein CASSTGGGEEKLFF. This rearrangement joins TRBV19 to TRBJ1-4, with 8 bases lining up with TRBD1. This CDR3 contains 14 residues. CDR1 and CDR2 from the germline V gene are LNHDA and SQIVND (reference sequence). Unmatched junction bases numbered 8, after V lost 6 bases and J lost 8 bases.